Listed below are T cell receptor beta chains from one sample, sequenced in a study of OX40 agonist ivuxolimab in advanced cancers. The method was immunoSEQ multiplex PCR; TCRdb's version includes in-frame clones alone and lacks a portion of them. The table shows roughly 60,000 clones, with around 85% occurring only once. Source: CD4+ or CD8+ T cells sorted from blood, taken in a trial of the OX40 agonist ivuxolimab. These receptors all come from an adult with an advanced solid tumor such as melanoma, head and neck, liver or kidney cancer. Each CDR3 is given with its conserved first and last residue. Fields, in order: V gene, J gene, D gene, clone size, CDR3 DNA, CDR3 protein. The D gene is left open where the match is weak. Size values are once, few and many counts, or a class for expanded clones, and some rows have none.

TRBV5-6	TRBJ2-5	NA	NA	TGTGCCAGCAGGGAGGGACAGACCCTCCGGGAGACCCAGTACTTC	CASREGQTLRETQYF
TRBV2	TRBJ2-3	NA	NA	TGTGCCAGCAGGGGGGATTTCGGCTCTAGCACAGATACGCAGTATTTT	CASRGDFGSSTDTQYF
TRBV18	TRBJ1-6	NA	once	TGTGCCAGCCGTCTTTTGGACAGACTGACTCCACTCCACTTT	CASRLLDRLTPLHF
TRBV28	TRBJ2-3	NA	NA	TGTGCCAGCAGATCTTCTGGGAGAGTAGATACGCAGTATTTT	CASRSSGRVDTQYF
TRBV7-9	TRBJ1-5	NA	NA	TGTGCCAGCAGCCGGGGGGATTTGGCCCAGCATTTT	CASSRGDLAQHF
TRBV7-6	TRBJ2-7	NA	NA	TGTGCCAGCAGCCCAAGATTTAGCTCCTACGAGCAGTACTTC	CASSPRFSSYEQYF
TRBV2	TRBJ2-1	NA	NA	TGTGCCAGCAGTGTATGGCAGGGGGGGAACAATGAGCAGTTCTTC	CASSVWQGGNNEQFF
TRBV28	TRBJ1-5	TRBD1	once	TGTGCCAGCACCACGGACAGGGACCCAAGCAATCAGCCCCAGCATTTT	CASTTDRDPSNQPQHF
TRBV13	TRBJ2-1	TRBD1	NA	TGTGCCAGCAGCTTATTGCTGGGCGACAGGGTCTACAATGAGCAGTTCTTC	CASSLLLGDRVYNEQFF
TRBV10-2	TRBJ1-1	NA	NA	TGCGCCAGCAGTGAGAGTGGGGCCACTGAAGCTTTCTTT	CASSESGATEAFF
TRBV10-1	TRBJ1-1	NA	NA	TGCGCCAGCAGTGAGTCTGGGAACACTGAAGCTTTCTTT	CASSESGNTEAFF
TRBV6-5	TRBJ2-2	TRBD2	NA	TGTGCCAGCAGTTACAGGGGAGGGAATAACGGGGAGCTGTTTTTT	CASSYRGGNNGELFF
TRBV10-2	TRBJ2-2	NA	NA	TGCGCCAGCAGTGGGAGTGTAACCGGGGAGCTGTTTTTT	CASSGSVTGELFF
TRBV4-1	TRBJ1-5	TRBD1	NA	TGCGCCAGCAGCACAGGGGATCAGCCCCAGCATTTT	CASSTGDQPQHF
TRBV6-5	TRBJ2-7	TRBD1	once	TGTGCCAGCAACCAGGACAGGGTGGCCTACGAGCAGTACTTC	CASNQDRVAYEQYF
TRBV6-1	TRBJ2-7	NA	NA	TGTGCCAGCAGTGAAGCGATGCGCGTTGCCTACGAGCAGTACTTC	CASSEAMRVAYEQYF
TRBV10-3	TRBJ1-4	NA	NA	TGTGCCATCAGTGACCCAGGGGAAGAAAAACTGTTTTTT	CAISDPGEEKLFF
TRBV7-2	TRBJ1-3	NA	few	TGTGCCAGCAGCTTAGTTCTGGGGATGAGCTCTGGAAACACCATATATTTT	CASSLVLGMSSGNTIYF
TRBV2	TRBJ2-7	TRBD1	few	TGTGCCAGCACGGACAGGTTCTCCTACGAGCAGTACTTC	CASTDRFSYEQYF
TRBV5-1	TRBJ2-7	NA	NA	TGCGCCAGCGGACCACGGGTTGGTTACGAGCAGTACTTC	CASGPRVGYEQYF
TRBV27	TRBJ2-1	NA	NA	TGTGCCAGCAGTTTCGCGGGGCGGGGCAATGAGCAGTTCTTC	CASSFAGRGNEQFF
TRBV15	TRBJ1-3	NA	NA	TGTGCCACCAGCAAAGGCAATGAAAACACCATATATTTT	CATSKGNENTIYF